This T cell receptor (beta chain) was captured in a study of graft-versus-host responses after intestinal transplantation. Study overall: Those transplanted obtained multivisceral, liver-intestinal, or isolated intestinal grafts.

Notes on this clone: Its matching antigen is unknown.

Trimming removed 5 bases at V and 3 bases at J, with 17 bases between. This CDR3 comprises 14 residues. Germline V lookup: CDR1 SQVTM, CDR2 ANQGSEA. The study's findings and limits: Individuals carrying graft-donor T cell macrochimerism showed high graft-versus-host to host-versus-graft clonal ratios in allografts.

TCRdb's copy holds only in-frame clones and misses some; the assay was immunoSEQ multiplex PCR. The sample consists of about 120,000 clones, about 93% of them appearing once. This TCR came from a human donor who received an intestinal transplant. Sequences were derived from unstimulated CD4+ T cells sorted from spleen or lymph node cells, sampled before intestinal transplant. The chain employs TRBV29-1 and TRBJ2-7; D possibly uses TRBD1 or TRBD2 (7 bases each). CDR3 DNA sequence: TGCAGCGTTTTAACAGGGGCTAGCGGCTACGAGCAGTACTTC. Encoded protein: CSVLTGASGYEQYF.